This TCR beta chain was documented in a study of identical twins. Trimming pared 4 bases from V and 4 bases from J, leaving 8 bases between. The CDR3 has 13 residues. Germline V gives CDR1 DFQATT, CDR2 SNEGSKA (reference sequence). In its sample, this clonotype was seen many times. A template switching step contributed a universal primer site, while unique molecular identifiers were present in the cDNA. In TCRdb, the 5' RACE reads were re-called with MiXCR into one record per CDR3 protein. The table lists around 140,000 distinct CDR3 sequences, under 4.5% of them singletons. Every one of the donors was a healthy Caucasian.

This sequence was found in a man aged 18 to 30 in good health. The J gene is TRBJ2-6, the V gene TRBV20-1; the D gene is possibly TRBD1 (6 bases). Material: memory T cells sorted from blood. The DNA of the CDR3 is TGCAGTGCTACCACAGGGGGGGCCAACGTCCTGACTTTC. It encodes CSATTGGANVLTF.